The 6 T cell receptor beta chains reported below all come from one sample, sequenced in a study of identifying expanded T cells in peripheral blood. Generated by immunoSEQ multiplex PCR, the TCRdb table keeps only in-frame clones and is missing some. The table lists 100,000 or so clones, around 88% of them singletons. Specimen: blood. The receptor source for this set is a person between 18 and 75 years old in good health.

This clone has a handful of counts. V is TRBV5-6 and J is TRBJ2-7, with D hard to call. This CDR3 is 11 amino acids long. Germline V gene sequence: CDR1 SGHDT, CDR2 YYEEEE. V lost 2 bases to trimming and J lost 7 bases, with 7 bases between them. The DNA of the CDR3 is TGTGCCAGCAGCTTTAACCAAGAGCAGTACTTC. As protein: CASSFNQEQYF.

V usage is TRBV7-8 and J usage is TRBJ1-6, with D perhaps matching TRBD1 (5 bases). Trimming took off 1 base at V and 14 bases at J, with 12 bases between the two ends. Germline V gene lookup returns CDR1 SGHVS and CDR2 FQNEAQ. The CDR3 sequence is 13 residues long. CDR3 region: CASSLVGVNTLHF. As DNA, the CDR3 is TGTGCCAGCAGCTTAGTGGGGGTCAACACCCTCCACTTT.

As DNA, the CDR3 is TGTGCCAGCAGTGAGTCGGGGGGCAATCAGCCCCAGCATTTT. It codes for CASSESGGNQPQHF. The rearrangement links TRBV6-1 to TRBJ1-5, with TRBD1 as a possible D gene (5 bases). Per germline, CDR1 MNHNS and CDR2 SASEGT. With 3 bases removed from V and 2 bases from J, the gap between germline ends came to 8 bases. This CDR3 has 14 amino acids.

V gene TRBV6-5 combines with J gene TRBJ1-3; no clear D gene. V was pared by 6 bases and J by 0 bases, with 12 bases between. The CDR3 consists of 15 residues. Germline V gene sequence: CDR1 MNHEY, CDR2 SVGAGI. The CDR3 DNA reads TGTGCCAGCAGCTTCACACCAGGCTCTGGAAACACCATATATTTT. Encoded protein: CASSFTPGSGNTIYF.

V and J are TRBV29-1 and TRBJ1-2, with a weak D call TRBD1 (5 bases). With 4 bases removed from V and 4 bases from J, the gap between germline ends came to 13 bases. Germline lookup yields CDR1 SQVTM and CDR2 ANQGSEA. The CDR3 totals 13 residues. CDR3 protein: CSVGPPGFYGYTF. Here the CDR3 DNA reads TGCAGCGTTGGGCCACCAGGGTTCTATGGCTACACCTTC. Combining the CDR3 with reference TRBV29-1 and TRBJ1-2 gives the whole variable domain SAVISQKPSRDICQRGTSLTIQCQVDSQVTMMFWYRQQPGQSLTLIATANQGSEATYESGFVIDKFPISRPNLTFSTLTVSNMSPEDSSIYLCSVGPPGFYGYTFGSGTRLTVV.

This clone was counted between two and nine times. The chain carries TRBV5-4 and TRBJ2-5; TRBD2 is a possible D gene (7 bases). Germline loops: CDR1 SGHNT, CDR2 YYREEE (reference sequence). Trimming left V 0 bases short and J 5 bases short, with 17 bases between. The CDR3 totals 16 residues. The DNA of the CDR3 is TGTGCCAGCAGCTTGGAGGCGGGGGCCCCCAGGGAGACCCAGTACTTC. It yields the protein CASSLEAGAPRETQYF.